The clone carrying this T cell receptor (beta chain) was seen only a few times. This entry comes from a study of OX40 agonist ivuxolimab in advanced cancers. Assay: immunoSEQ multiplex PCR; the TCRdb copy retains only in-frame clones and omits some. Of around 13,000 clones in the sample, less than 85% are singletons; the top ten hold about 30%. The receptor comes from an adult with an advanced solid tumor such as melanoma, head and neck, liver or kidney cancer. The material was CD4+ or CD8+ T cells sorted from blood, obtained in a trial of the OX40 agonist ivuxolimab.

The CDR3 bases are TGTGCCAGCAGCTTATCGTCAGGGGGTTCCCGTTACAATGAGCAGTTCTTC. The encoded protein is CASSLSSGGSRYNEQFF. This chain uses TRBV7-3 with TRBJ2-1; 7 bases are shared with TRBD1. From germline, CDR1 is SGHTA and CDR2 FQGTGA. This CDR3 has 17 residues. The V gene end was trimmed by 2 bases and the J gene end by 4 bases; junction bases not matched to a gene: 11.